This T cell receptor (beta chain) was captured by sequencing in a study of shared clonotypes between healthy human individuals. Only in-frame clones appear in the TCRdb table, and some are missing; sequencing was by immunoSEQ multiplex PCR. This table holds about 2.4 million clones, around 90% found once. The sequence derives from a young man in good health. Sequencing was carried out using naive CD4+ T cells sorted from blood. Specified subset: CD45RA+ positively selected.

DNA of the CDR3: TGTGCCAGTGCCATACAGGGTAGGGGCCATTACACTGAAGCTTTCTTT. Translating gives CASAIQGRGHYTEAFF. This chain joins TRBV19 and TRBJ1-1, with TRBD1 as a possible D gene (6 bases). The CDR3 extends over 16 amino acids. Germline V lookup: CDR1 LNHDA, CDR2 SQIVND (reference sequence). V was clipped by 8 bases and J by 3 bases, with 22 bases between them.